This TCR beta chain was identified during a study of shared clonotypes between healthy human individuals. In the study overall: CD8 memory received one plate per donor, CD8 naive two, CD4 memory three and CD4 naive three.

This CDR3 contains 15 residues. V lost 4 bases, J lost 5 bases, and 10 bases stayed unmatched. Germline V CDR1 and CDR2: SQVTM, ANQGSEA. Details on this clone: Its antigen remains unknown.

Whole-study findings and limits: Naive CD4 clonotype sharing across several donors was about 5%.

Profiled with immunoSEQ multiplex PCR; TCRdb holds only in-frame clones, not every one. The sample has 2 million to 2.5 million clones, 90% to 97% seen once; the top ten hold roughly 0.13%. The chain has TRBV29-1 and TRBJ2-5, with TRBD1 identical over 10 bases. This TCR derives from a man between 18 and 29 years old in good health. The sequenced material came from naive CD4+ T cells sorted from blood. Subset: CD45RA+ positively selected. CDR3 sequence (DNA): TGCAGCGTTGGAGCCGGGACAGGGGCTCAGGAGACCCAGTACTTC. Encoded protein: CSVGAGTGAQETQYF.